The 29 T cell receptor beta chains presented below share a single source sample, sequenced in a study of post-analysis software for immune sequencing data. Study results and limitations: Elevated frequency relative to controls characterized roughly 5 TRBV segments in patients, TRBV5-6, TRBV5-1 and TRBV20-1 among them.

TCR beta cDNA libraries included unique molecular identifiers. Each CDR3 protein gets one entry after TCRdb re-called the PCR reads with MiXCR. The table lists about 540,000 distinct CDR3 sequences, 34% of them singletons, with around 5.9% in the top ten. These receptors have no identified antigens. Sequencing input: blood. The receptors originated from a girl younger than 18 with multiple sclerosis.

With regard to this clonotype: Possible read error: a much larger clone is one base away. The V and J genes are TRBV15 and TRBJ2-1, with TRBD2 matching 9 bases. CDR1 is LNHNV and CDR2 is YYDKDF in the germline V gene (reference sequence). There are 16 residues in the CDR3. V dropped 4 bases and J dropped 8; count of bases not matched to a gene: 12. CDR3 protein: CATSIICGGGSDEQFF. CDR3 bases: TGTGCCACCAGCATTATTTGCGGGGGGGGGTCTGATGAGCAGTTCTTC.

The gene calls are TRBV20-1 and TRBJ2-2, with D perhaps matching TRBD1 or TRBD2 (5 bases each). This CDR3 is 15 amino acids long. The V gene's germline CDR1 is DFQATT and CDR2 SNEGSKA (reference sequence). Trimming removed 6 bases at V and 5 bases at J, with 19 bases between. In nucleotides, the CDR3 is TGCAGTGCGAAGGGACGTCCTAAACCGACCGGGGAGCTGTTTTTT. This encodes CSAKGRPKPTGELFF.

This clonotype was counted between two and nine times. V usage is TRBV3-1 and J usage is TRBJ2-1; D may be TRBD1 (6 bases). CDR3 size: 13 residues. Germline V lookup: CDR1 LGHDT, CDR2 YNNKEL (reference sequence). V lost 2 bases, J lost 7 bases, and 9 bases lay in between. As DNA, the CDR3 is TGTGCCAGCAGCCAAAGAGACAGGAATGAGCAGTTCTTC. Translating gives CASSQRDRNEQFF.

This clonotype appeared a few times. The chain is built from TRBV12-3 or TRBV12-4 and TRBJ1-1; D is ambiguous. Trimming took 7 bases from V and 6 from J, leaving 9 bases between them. This CDR3 is built from 11 residues. CDR3 in DNA: TGTGCCAGCAATACTCAGTCTGAAGCTTTCTTT. Its translation is CASNTQSEAFF.

There are a few counts of this clonotype. This rearrangement joins TRBV20-1 to TRBJ2-3; the match to TRBD2 covers 12 bases. Unmatched junction bases numbered 3, after V lost 0 bases and J lost 5 bases. Germline V lookup: CDR1 DFQATT, CDR2 SNEGSKA (reference sequence). The CDR3 has 15 amino acids. CDR3 nucleotide sequence: TGCAGTGCTAGAGAGACTAGCGGGGGAAGAGATACGCAGTATTTT. It yields the protein CSARETSGGRDTQYF.

This clonotype was picked up a small number of times. The chain has TRBV20-1 and TRBJ1-6; no clear D. CDR3 length: 15 residues. The germline gives CDR1 DFQATT, CDR2 SNEGSKA (reference sequence). The V end was cut by 1 base, the J end by 6 bases, with 13 bases between. CDR3 sequence: CSARGDLKINSPLHF. Written as DNA, the CDR3 is TGCAGTGCTAGAGGAGACTTAAAGATTAATTCACCCCTCCACTTT.

This clonotype was counted between two and nine times. The V and J genes are TRBV29-1 and TRBJ1-6, with D hard to call. The CDR3 has 14 amino acids. V lost 5 bases, J lost 5 bases, and 13 bases lay in between. CDR1 and CDR2 (germline): SQVTM, ANQGSEA. The CDR3: CSVTVGRNNSPLHF. As DNA, the CDR3 is TGCAGCGTTACGGTAGGCAGGAATAATTCACCCCTCCACTTT. Drawing the rest from reference TRBV29-1 and TRBJ1-6, the complete variable domain is SAVISQKPSRDICQRGTSLTIQCQVDSQVTMMFWYRQQPGQSLTLIATANQGSEATYESGFVIDKFPISRPNLTFSTLTVSNMSPEDSSIYLCSVTVGRNNSPLHFGNGTRLTVT.

The chain combines TRBV20-1 with TRBJ1-5, with TRBD1 matching 7 bases. CDR3 length: 16 amino acids. Germline V gives CDR1 DFQATT, CDR2 SNEGSKA (reference sequence). V shed 0 bases, J shed 4 bases, and the junction held 9 bases outside the gene matches. CDR3 coding DNA: TGCAGTGCTAGAGAAACCGGGACAGCCACAAATCAGCCCCAGCATTTT. Its protein product is CSARETGTATNQPQHF.

The chain recombines TRBV20-1 with TRBJ1-1; TRBD1 agrees at 10 bases. The CDR3 length is 13 residues. After removal of 0 bases from V and 12 bases from J, the junction contained 7 bases not matched to a gene. CDR1 is DFQATT and CDR2 is SNEGSKA in the germline V gene (reference sequence). The CDR3 is CSARDRGQGRTFF. In DNA, the CDR3 is TGCAGTGCTAGAGATAGGGGACAGGGGCGCACTTTCTTT.

V and J are TRBV2 and TRBJ1-2, with a tentative D call TRBD1 (6 bases). Germline V gives CDR1 SNHLY, CDR2 FYNNEI. V was shortened by 6 bases and J by 7 bases, with 15 bases between the two germline ends. The CDR3 has 13 amino acids. The chain's CDR3 is CASREQGEGGYTF. The CDR3 DNA reads TGTGCCAGCAGGGAACAGGGAGAAGGTGGCTACACCTTC. The full variable domain, in which reference TRBV2 and TRBJ1-2 provide the parts outside the CDR3, is EPEVTQTPSHQVTQMGQEVILRCVPISNHLYFYWYRQILGQKVEFLVSFYNNEISEKSEIFDDQFSVERPDGSNFTLKIRSTKLEDSAMYFCASREQGEGGYTFGSGTRLTVV.

The chain carries TRBV6-6 and TRBJ2-6; D is undetermined. This CDR3 is built from 15 residues. Germline V gene lookup returns CDR1 MNHNY and CDR2 SVGAGI (reference sequence). Trimming removed 4 bases at V and 0 bases at J, with 7 bases between. The CDR3 DNA follows: TGTGCCAGCAGTTGTAGCTACTCTGGGGCCAACGTCCTGACTTTC. It yields the protein CASSCSYSGANVLTF.

This sequence joins TRBV4-1 and TRBJ2-1; the D is unclear. The CDR3 length is 14 residues. V was cut by 0 bases and J by 8 bases, with 11 bases left in between. Germline CDR1 is MGHRA and CDR2 is YSYEKL. The CDR3 here is CASSQDPSPDEQFF. DNA of the CDR3: TGCGCCAGCAGCCAAGATCCGTCTCCCGATGAGCAGTTCTTC.

This clonotype was seen more than once but under ten times. The chain combines TRBV10-3 with TRBJ2-1; TRBD2 agrees at 12 bases. Unmatched junction bases numbered 13, after V lost 2 bases and J lost 5 bases. This CDR3 comprises 19 residues. Germline loops: CDR1 ENHRY, CDR2 SYGVKD. The CDR3 DNA reads TGTGCCATCAGTGAGAGTAATCTCCGACTAGCGGGGGTGAACAATGAGCAGTTCTTC. Its protein product is CAISESNLRLAGVNNEQFF.

The V gene is TRBV5-1, the J gene TRBJ1-2; no definite D call. With 5 bases removed from V and 0 bases from J, the gap between germline ends came to 11 bases. This CDR3 has 14 residues. CDR1 is SGHRS, CDR2 YFSETQ, per germline. CDR3 sequence: CASRRASANYGYTF. The CDR3 region has the DNA TGCGCCAGCAGACGGGCCAGCGCTAACTATGGCTACACCTTC.

Concerning this clonotype: A junction boundary mismatches the germline segment, possibly from a read error. The CDR3 DNA sequence: TGTGCCGGCAGCCAATCTCGTATCGGGTTCGGAGCGGGGGGCCGACCCTACAATGAGCAGTTCTTC. Protein: CAGSQSRIGFGAGGRPYNEQFF. This chain uses TRBV3-1 with TRBJ2-1; 9 bases fit TRBD2. The CDR3 covers 22 residues. Germline-derived CDR1 and CDR2 are LGHDT and YNNKEL (reference sequence).

The chain uses TRBV11-2 and TRBJ2-5; D ambiguous. V was pared by 5 bases and J by 0 bases, with 7 bases between. The CDR3 covers 13 residues. Germline V CDR1 and CDR2: SGHAT, FQNNGV. CDR3 DNA: TGTGCCAGCAGCGCCGTCAACCAAGAGACCCAGTACTTC. Its protein is CASSAVNQETQYF.

The chain combines TRBV5-6 with TRBJ1-6, with 10 bases matching TRBD1. V trimming: 4 bases; J trimming: 7 bases; junction bases outside the gene matches: 8. The CDR3 has 16 amino acids. CDR1 and CDR2 (germline): SGHDT, YYEEEE. DNA of the CDR3: TGTGCCAGCAGCGTGGGGGGACAGGGGAAAAATTCACCCCTCCACTTT. Amino acid sequence: CASSVGGQGKNSPLHF.

The chain carries TRBV20-1 and TRBJ2-1; possible D gene TRBD1, 6 bases. The germline V gene encodes CDR1 DFQATT and CDR2 SNEGSKA (reference sequence). Between the trimmed V and J ends, which lost 0 bases and 8 bases, there was a span of 17 bases. The CDR3 sequence is 15 residues long. CDR3 protein: CSARDPRGNIHEQFF. Written as DNA, the CDR3 is TGCAGTGCTAGAGACCCCAGGGGCAACATCCATGAGCAGTTCTTC.

This clonotype was detected only once. The chain employs TRBV29-1 and TRBJ2-7; a weak D match, TRBD2 (6 bases). V dropped 1 base and J dropped 7 bases, with 14 bases sitting between them. This CDR3 contains 13 residues. In germline, CDR1 is SQVTM, CDR2 ANQGSEA. CDR3 in amino acids: CSVEGRRGGEQYF. The CDR3 DNA reads TGCAGCGTTGAAGGTCGGCGGGGTGGGGAGCAGTACTTC.

The chain links TRBV6-5 to TRBJ1-2, with a tentative D call TRBD1 (5 bases). The V and J ends lost 5 bases and 5 bases respectively, with 15 bases between them. Germline CDR1 is MNHEY and CDR2 is SVGAGI. The CDR3 has 14 amino acids. This CDR3 reads CASSRPGTVYGYTF. In nucleotides, the CDR3 is TGTGCCAGCAGTCGACCCGGGACCGTGTATGGCTACACCTTC.

V usage is TRBV20-1 and J usage is TRBJ1-1; 7 bases agree with TRBD1. With V trimmed by 0 bases and J by 5 bases, 6 bases remained unmatched. CDR1 is DFQATT and CDR2 is SNEGSKA in the germline V gene (reference sequence). The length of the CDR3 is 14 residues. The chain's CDR3 is CSARDPQGGTEAFF. CDR3 coding DNA: TGCAGTGCTAGAGATCCTCAGGGGGGGACTGAAGCTTTCTTT.

This clonotype showed up just a few times. The chain employs TRBV20-1 and TRBJ2-5; 7 bases map to TRBD1. J lost 5 bases, V lost 5 bases, and 17 bases had no gene match. The CDR3 contains 16 residues. Per the germline V gene, CDR1 is DFQATT and CDR2 is SNEGSKA (reference sequence). CDR3 protein: CSALRTGPGGGETQYF. The CDR3 DNA follows: TGCAGTGCTCTACGGACAGGCCCAGGAGGCGGCGAGACCCAGTACTTC.

This chain joins TRBV5-1 and TRBJ2-1; D is perhaps TRBD1 (5 bases). Germline loops: CDR1 SGHRS, CDR2 YFSETQ. Trimming took 2 bases from V and 0 from J, leaving 9 bases between them. The CDR3 is 15 amino acids. DNA of the CDR3: TGCGCCAGCAGCTTTTCAGACAGCTCCTACAATGAGCAGTTCTTC. This gives the protein CASSFSDSSYNEQFF.

This clonotype was recorded a few times. The chain links TRBV6-5 to TRBJ1-2; maybe TRBD1 (6 bases). This CDR3 spans 15 amino acids. V was clipped by 2 bases and J by 5 bases, with 15 bases between them. Germline V gives CDR1 MNHEY, CDR2 SVGAGI. The CDR3 DNA sequence: TGTGCCAGCAGTTACAGTGGACAGAGCCTGTATGGCTACACCTTC. Its protein is CASSYSGQSLYGYTF.

The CDR3 here is CASSLGQTKNNSPLHF. DNA of the CDR3: TGCGCCAGCAGCTTGGGACAGACTAAGAATAATTCACCCCTCCACTTT. This chain links TRBV5-1 with TRBJ1-6; D is perhaps TRBD1 (5 bases). CDR3 length: 16 residues. Germline values: CDR1 SGHRS, CDR2 YFSETQ. The V end was cut by 0 bases, the J end by 5 bases, with 12 bases between.

The rearrangement joins TRBV12-3 or TRBV12-4 to TRBJ1-6, with D maybe TRBD1 (5 bases). Trimming stripped 10 bases from V and 5 bases from J, with 15 bases between. The CDR3 is made up of 14 amino acids. The CDR3 reads CANRKGYNNSPLHF. DNA of the CDR3: TGTGCCAACAGGAAAGGGTATAATAATTCACCCCTCCACTTT.

In this sample, this clonotype turned up a few times. The V call is TRBV5-1, the J call TRBJ2-3; D ambiguous. CDR1 is SGHRS, CDR2 YFSETQ, per germline. Deletions cut 7 bases from V and 1 base from J, with 10 bases between. The CDR3 contains 13 residues. The chain's CDR3 is CASLGVGTDTQYF. CDR3 in DNA: TGCGCCAGCCTAGGAGTCGGCACAGATACGCAGTATTTT.

The rearrangement uses TRBV18 and TRBJ2-4; TRBD1 aligns across 11 bases. This CDR3 spans 17 amino acids. Germline CDR1 and CDR2: KGHSH and LQKENI. The junction had 18 bases not matched to a gene; V was cut back by 4 bases and J by 13 bases. This CDR3 reads CASSLARTGGEREAQYF. The CDR3 region has the DNA TGTGCCAGCTCACTCGCGCGGACAGGGGGCGAGCGTGAGGCCCAGTACTTC.

The sample holds a few counts of this clonotype. The V gene is TRBV5-1, the J gene TRBJ2-7, with TRBD1 as a possible D gene (6 bases). The germline CDR1 and CDR2 sequences are SGHRS and YFSETQ. The CDR3 loop spans 15 amino acids. The V end was cut by 0 bases, the J end by 1 base, with 11 bases between. CDR3: CASSLEQGGSYEQYF. DNA of the CDR3: TGCGCCAGCAGCTTGGAACAGGGTGGGTCCTACGAGCAGTACTTC.